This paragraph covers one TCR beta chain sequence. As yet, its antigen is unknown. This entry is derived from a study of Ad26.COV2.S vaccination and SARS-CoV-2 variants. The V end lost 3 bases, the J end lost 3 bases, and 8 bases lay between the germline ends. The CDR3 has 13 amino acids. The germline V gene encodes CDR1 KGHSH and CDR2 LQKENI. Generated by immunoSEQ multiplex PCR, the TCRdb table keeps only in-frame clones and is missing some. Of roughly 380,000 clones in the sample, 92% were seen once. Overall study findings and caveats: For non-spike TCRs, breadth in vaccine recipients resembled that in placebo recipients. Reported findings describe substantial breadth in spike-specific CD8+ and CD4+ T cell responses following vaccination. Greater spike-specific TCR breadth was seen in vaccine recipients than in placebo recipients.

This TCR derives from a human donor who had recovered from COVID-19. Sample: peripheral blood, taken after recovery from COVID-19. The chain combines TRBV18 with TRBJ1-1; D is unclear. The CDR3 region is CASSPPGDTEAFF. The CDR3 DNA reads TGTGCCAGCTCACCCCCCGGGGACACTGAAGCTTTCTTT.